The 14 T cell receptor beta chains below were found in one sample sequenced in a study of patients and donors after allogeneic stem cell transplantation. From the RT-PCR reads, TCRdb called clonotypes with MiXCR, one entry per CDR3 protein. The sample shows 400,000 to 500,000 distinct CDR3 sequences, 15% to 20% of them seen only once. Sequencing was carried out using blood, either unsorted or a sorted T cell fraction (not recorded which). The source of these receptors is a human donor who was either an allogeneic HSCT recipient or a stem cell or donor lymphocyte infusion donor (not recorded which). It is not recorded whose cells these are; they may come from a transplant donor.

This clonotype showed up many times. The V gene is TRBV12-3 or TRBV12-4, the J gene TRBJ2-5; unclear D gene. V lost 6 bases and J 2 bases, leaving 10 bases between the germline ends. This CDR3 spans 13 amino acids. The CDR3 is CASRDGPQETQYF. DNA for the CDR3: TGTGCCAGCAGGGACGGACCACAAGAGACCCAGTACTTC.

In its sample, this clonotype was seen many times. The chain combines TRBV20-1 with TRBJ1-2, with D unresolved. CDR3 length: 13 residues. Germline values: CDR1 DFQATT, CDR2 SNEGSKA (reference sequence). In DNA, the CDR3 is TGCAGCTCCTGGCGAGGGAGGGACTATGGCTACACCTTC. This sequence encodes CSSWRGRDYGYTF.

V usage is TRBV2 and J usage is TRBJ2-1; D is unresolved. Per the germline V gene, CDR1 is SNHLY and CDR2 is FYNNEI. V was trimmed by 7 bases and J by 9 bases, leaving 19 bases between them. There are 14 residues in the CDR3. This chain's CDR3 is CASNPESASIEQFF. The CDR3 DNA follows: TGTGCCAGCAACCCGGAGAGCGCAAGCATTGAGCAGTTCTTC.

The CDR3 DNA sequence: TGTGCCACCAGCAGAGATTTAGGACGTGGGGGCAATCAGCCCCAGCATTTT. This translates into CATSRDLGRGGNQPQHF. The chain recombines TRBV15 with TRBJ1-5; no firm D call. This CDR3 has 17 amino acids. Germline CDR1 reads LNHNV; CDR2 reads YYDKDF (reference sequence). The V and J ends lost 0 bases and 2 bases respectively, with 14 bases between them.

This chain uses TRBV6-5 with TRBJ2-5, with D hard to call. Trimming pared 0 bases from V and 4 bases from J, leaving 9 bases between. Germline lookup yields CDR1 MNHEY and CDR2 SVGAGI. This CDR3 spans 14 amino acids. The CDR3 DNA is TGTGCCAGCAGTTACTCGGGTTTGGGAGAGACCCAGTACTTC. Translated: CASSYSGLGETQYF.

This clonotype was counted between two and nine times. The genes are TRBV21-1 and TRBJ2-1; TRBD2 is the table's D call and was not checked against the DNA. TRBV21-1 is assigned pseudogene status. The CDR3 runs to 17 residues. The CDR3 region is CASSKACLAGDLSEQFF. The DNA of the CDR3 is TGTGCCAGCAGCAAAGCTTGTCTAGCGGGAGATCTGTCTGAGCAGTTCTTC.

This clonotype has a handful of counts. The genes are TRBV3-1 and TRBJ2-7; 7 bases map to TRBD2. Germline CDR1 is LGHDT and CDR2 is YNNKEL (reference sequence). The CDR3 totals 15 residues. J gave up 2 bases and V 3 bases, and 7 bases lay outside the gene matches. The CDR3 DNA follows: TGTGCCAGCAGCCAGGGTCCGGGACTAACCTACGAGCAGTACTTC. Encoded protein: CASSQGPGLTYEQYF.

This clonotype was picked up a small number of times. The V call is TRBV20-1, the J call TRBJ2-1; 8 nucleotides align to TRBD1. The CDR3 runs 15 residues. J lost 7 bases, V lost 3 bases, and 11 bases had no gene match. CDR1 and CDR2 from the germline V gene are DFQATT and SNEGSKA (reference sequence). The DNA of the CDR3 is TGCAGTGCTAGTGATGCACCTAACAGGGGGAATGAGCAGTTCTTC. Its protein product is CSASDAPNRGNEQFF.

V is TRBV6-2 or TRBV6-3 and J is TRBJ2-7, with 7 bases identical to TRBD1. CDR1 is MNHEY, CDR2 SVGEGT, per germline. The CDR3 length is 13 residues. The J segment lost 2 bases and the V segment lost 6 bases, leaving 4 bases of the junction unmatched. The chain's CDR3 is CASSGQAAYEQYF. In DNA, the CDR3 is TGTGCCAGCAGCGGACAGGCGGCCTACGAGCAGTACTTC.

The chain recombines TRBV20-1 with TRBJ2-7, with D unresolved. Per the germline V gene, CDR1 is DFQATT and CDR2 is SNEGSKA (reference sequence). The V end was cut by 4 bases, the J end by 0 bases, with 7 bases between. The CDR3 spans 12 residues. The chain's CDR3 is CSAIGISYEQYF. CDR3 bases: TGCAGTGCTATAGGGATCTCCTACGAGCAGTACTTC.

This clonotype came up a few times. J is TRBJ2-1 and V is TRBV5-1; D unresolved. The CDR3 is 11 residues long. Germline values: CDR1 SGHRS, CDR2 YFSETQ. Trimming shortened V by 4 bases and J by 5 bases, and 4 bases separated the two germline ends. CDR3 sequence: CASSINNEQFF. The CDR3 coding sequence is TGCGCCAGCAGCATAAACAATGAGCAGTTCTTC. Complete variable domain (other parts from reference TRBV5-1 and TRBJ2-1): KAGVTQTPRYLIKTRGQQVTLSCSPISGHRSVSWYQQTPGQGLQFLFEYFSETQRNKGNFPGRFSGRQFSNSRSEMNVSTLELGDSALYLCASSINNEQFFGPGTRLTVL.

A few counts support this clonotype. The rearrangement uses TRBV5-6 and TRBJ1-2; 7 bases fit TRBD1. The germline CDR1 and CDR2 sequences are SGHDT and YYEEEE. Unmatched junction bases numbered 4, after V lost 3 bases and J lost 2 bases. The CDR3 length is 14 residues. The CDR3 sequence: CASSWRGGNYGYTF. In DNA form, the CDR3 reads TGTGCCAGCAGCTGGAGAGGGGGCAACTATGGCTACACCTTC.

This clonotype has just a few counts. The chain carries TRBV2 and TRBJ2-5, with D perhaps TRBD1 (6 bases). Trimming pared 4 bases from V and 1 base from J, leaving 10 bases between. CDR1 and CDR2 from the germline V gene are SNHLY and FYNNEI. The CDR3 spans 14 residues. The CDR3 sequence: CASSVWTAQETQYF. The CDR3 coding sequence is TGTGCCAGCAGTGTGTGGACAGCCCAAGAGACCCAGTACTTC.

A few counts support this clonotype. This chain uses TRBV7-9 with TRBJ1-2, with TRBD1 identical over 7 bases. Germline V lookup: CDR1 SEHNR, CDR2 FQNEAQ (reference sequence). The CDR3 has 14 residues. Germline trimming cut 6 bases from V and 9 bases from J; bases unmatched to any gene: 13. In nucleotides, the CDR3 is TGTGCCAGCAGGGGAGACAGGGTCAATTTTCGCTACACCTTC. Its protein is CASRGDRVNFRYTF.